This TCR beta chain was identified during a study of T cell repertoires in ileal Crohn's disease. Study background: At surgery, more than 30% of patients smoked, with median disease duration about eight years. All patients had surgery for stricturing (around 60%) or penetrating (approximately 39%) disease.

About this clone: Its antigen is undetermined.

Generated by immunoSEQ multiplex PCR, the TCRdb table keeps only in-frame clones and is missing some. The table shows over 11,000 clones, with around four fifths occurring only once. Study-level points and caveats: Clonal expansions were more frequent in active smokers than non-smokers at surgery.

In germline, CDR1 is SGDLS, CDR2 YYNGEE. The ends were cut back, 4 bases at V and 4 bases at J, with 15 bases in the middle. The CDR3 runs 15 residues. The specimen was ileal tissue. The chain couples TRBV9 to TRBJ2-1, with D possibly being TRBD1 (6 bases). The receptor was derived from an adult with Crohn's disease. DNA of the CDR3: TGTGCCAGCAGCCCTACCGGGACACTTTACAATGAGCAGTTCTTC. Amino acids: CASSPTGTLYNEQFF.